A selection of T cell receptor beta chains follows, all from one sample in a study of cytomegalovirus exposure and HLA in healthy donors. TCRdb keeps only in-frame clones here, not all; method: immunoSEQ multiplex PCR. The sample yields about 100,000 clones, over 70% seen once. Specimen: PBMCs. The receptors originated from a man aged 50 to 59 in good health and CMV-seronegative. Each CDR3 is given with its conserved first and last residue. A D gene is named only where the DNA matches it firmly. Clone sizes are given selectively: once, few, many, or a class where the clone is expanded.

J gene,clone size,V gene,D gene,CDR3 DNA,CDR3 protein
TRBJ2-7,NA,TRBV10-1,NA,TGCGCCAGCAGTGAGGCAGGGTTAGAGTACGAGCAGTACTTC,CASSEAGLEYEQYF
TRBJ1-1,NA,TRBV27,NA,TGTGCCAGCAGTTTCAAGCCTTTTACTGAAGCTTTCTTT,CASSFKPFTEAFF
TRBJ2-1,NA,TRBV5-1,TRBD1,TGCGCCAGCAGCAAGGACAGGGGGTTAAATGAGCAGTTCTTC,CASSKDRGLNEQFF
TRBJ1-5,NA,TRBV6-1,NA,TGTGCCAGCAGAACGGACTTCCTGGGCAATCAGCCCCAGCATTTT,CASRTDFLGNQPQHF
TRBJ1-1,NA,TRBV5-1,NA,TGCGCCAGCAGCTTTCTGGGGGCCCACACTGAAGCTTTCTTT,CASSFLGAHTEAFF
TRBJ2-7,few,TRBV7-9,TRBD1,TGTGCCAGCAGCCCGGACAGGGTCTCAGGCGAGCAGTACTTC,CASSPDRVSGEQYF
TRBJ2-7,NA,TRBV4-2,TRBD2,TGTGCCGCCGAGGGCTGTGGCGGGAGCGTCTCCTACGAGCAGTACTTC,CAAEGCGGSVSYEQYF
TRBJ2-3,few,TRBV5-1,TRBD2,TGCGCCAGCAGCTTGGTACTAGCGGGAGGGCCAGATACGCAGTATTTT,CASSLVLAGGPDTQYF
TRBJ1-5,many,TRBV7-9,NA,TGTGCCAGCACCCCGTGGGCACGGTCAAATCAGCCCCAGCATTTT,CASTPWARSNQPQHF
TRBJ1-1,NA,TRBV7-9,NA,TGTTCCAGCAGCTTAGGGCCAGGGTCATTTGAAGCTTTCTTT,CSSSLGPGSFEAFF
TRBJ1-6,NA,TRBV11-2,NA,TGTGCCAGCCGCCAGGGTGGGAATTCACCCCTCCACTTT,CASRQGGNSPLHF
TRBJ2-1,few,TRBV19,NA,TGTGCCAGTAGTATAGCAGGGCGCGGCAATGAGCAGTTCTTC,CASSIAGRGNEQFF
TRBJ2-4,NA,TRBV6-6,TRBD1,TGTGCCAGCCACAGGGGCGGCAAAAACATTCAGTACTTC,CASHRGGKNIQYF
TRBJ2-6,NA,TRBV7-8,NA,TGTGCCAGCAGCCGCGGCTCTGGGGCCAACGTCCTGACTTTC,CASSRGSGANVLTF
TRBJ2-1,NA,TRBV29-1,TRBD1,TGCAGCGTTGATGACAGGGGGAATGAGCAGTTCTTC,CSVDDRGNEQFF
TRBJ1-2,NA,TRBV2,NA,TGTGCCAGCAACAGGGCGGACAACTATGGCTACACCTTC,CASNRADNYGYTF
TRBJ1-3,once,TRBV6-4,NA,TGTGCCAGCAGTGAACAGTCTGATTCCAGGGCTCTTTATTTT,CASSEQSDSRALYF
TRBJ1-2,NA,TRBV30,NA,TGTGCCTGGAGTCAGGGTCACGGCTACACCTTC,CAWSQGHGYTF
TRBJ1-3,NA,TRBV5-1,TRBD1,TGCGCCAGCAGCCTGGGACAGGGAGGAAACACCATATATTTT,CASSLGQGGNTIYF
TRBJ2-5,NA,TRBV7-2,NA,TGTGCCAGCAGGCCGTCGGCCTCGGGTGGCGAGACCCAGTACTTC,CASRPSASGGETQYF
TRBJ2-7,few,TRBV4-3,TRBD1,TGCGCCAGCAGCCAAGAGACAGGGGGCTCCTACGAGCAGTACTTC,CASSQETGGSYEQYF
TRBJ2-2,NA,TRBV5-4,TRBD1,TGTGCCAGCAGCTTGCCCCGGGACAGAAACACCGGGGAGCTGTTTTTT,CASSLPRDRNTGELFF
TRBJ2-5,NA,TRBV27,TRBD2,TGTGCCAGCAGGTTAAATAGCGGGGGAAAAGAGACCCAGTACTTC,CASRLNSGGKETQYF
TRBJ1-3,NA,TRBV9,NA,TGTGCCAGCAGCGTAGGCGCCGCTAACACCATATATTTT,CASSVGAANTIYF
TRBJ1-2,NA,TRBV7-2,TRBD1,TGTGCCAGCAGCTTAGCGCCCGGACAGGGAGGAGGCTACACCTTC,CASSLAPGQGGGYTF
TRBJ1-2,NA,TRBV5-1,TRBD1,TGCGCCAGCAGCTTGGGGGGACAGGCACGCACCTTC,CASSLGGQARTF
TRBJ2-2,once,TRBV18,NA,TGTGCCAGCTCACCATCGTCGGGACAATTGAACACCGGGGAGCTGTTTTTT,CASSPSSGQLNTGELFF
TRBJ2-5,few,TRBV28,TRBD1,TGTGCCAGCAGTTTATTTGGGACAGTTGAGGGGGAGACCCAGTACTTC,CASSLFGTVEGETQYF
TRBJ2-7,NA,TRBV28,NA,TGTGCCAGCAGTCTAACTAGCCTCATCGGCGAGCAGTACTTC,CASSLTSLIGEQYF
TRBJ1-2,NA,TRBV7-2,NA,TGTGCCAGCAGCTTAGGAGTAGGGGTAGGCTGGTATGGCTACACCTTC,CASSLGVGVGWYGYTF
TRBJ1-2,NA,TRBV30,TRBD1,TGTGCCTGGGAGGGGGTTCACAGGGGAGGCTACACCTTC,CAWEGVHRGGYTF
TRBJ1-1,NA,TRBV14,NA,TGTGCCAGCAGTTACCAGTCTGAAGCTTTCTTT,CASSYQSEAFF
TRBJ1-1,NA,TRBV19,NA,TGTGCCAGTAAAGGGGAACCCTACACTGAAGCTTTCTTT,CASKGEPYTEAFF
TRBJ2-2,NA,TRBV7-8,TRBD2,TGTGCCAGCGCGGAACTAGCGGGAGGGCCCGACACCGGGGAGCTGTTTTTT,CASAELAGGPDTGELFF
TRBJ1-5,NA,TRBV5-1,NA,TGCGCCAGCAGCTTGGAGGGGGACCGGCCCCAGCATTTT,CASSLEGDRPQHF
TRBJ2-1,few,TRBV19,NA,TGTGCCAGTAGTATAGGTACTAACAATGAGCAGTTCTTC,CASSIGTNNEQFF
TRBJ2-2,NA,TRBV7-9,NA,TGTTCCAGCAGCCCGGACAGTTACACCGGGGAGCTGTTTTTT,CSSSPDSYTGELFF
TRBJ2-5,few,TRBV2,TRBD2,TGTGCCAGCAGTGCCAGGCCGGGGGGGGAGACCCAGTACTTC,CASSARPGGETQYF
TRBJ1-5,few,TRBV28,NA,TGTGCCAGCAAAAAATTATGGCAGGGATTTAGCAATCAGCCCCAGCATTTT,CASKKLWQGFSNQPQHF
TRBJ2-2,NA,TRBV6-1,TRBD1,TGTGCCAGCAGTATGGGACAGCCGAACACCGGGGAGCTGTTTTTT,CASSMGQPNTGELFF
TRBJ1-2,NA,TRBV6-5,TRBD1,TGTGCCAGCAGTCTACAGGGGAGCTATGGCTACACCTTC,CASSLQGSYGYTF
TRBJ1-4,medium-sized,TRBV30,TRBD1,TGTGCCTGGAGTGTACAAAAGGGTGTCGGGACAGGAACCGAAAAACTGTTTTTT,CAWSVQKGVGTGTEKLFF
TRBJ2-4,NA,TRBV4-1,TRBD2,TGCGCCAGCAGCCAAGAACTAGCGGGGGGGCCATGGGCCAAAAACATTCAGTACTTC,CASSQELAGGPWAKNIQYF
TRBJ2-7,NA,TRBV6-5,NA,TGTGCCAGCAGACGACAGATAAACTCCTACGAGCAGTACTTC,CASRRQINSYEQYF
TRBJ1-6,few,TRBV6-6,TRBD1,TGTGCCAGCAGTGAGGACAGGGTAGGCTCACCCCTCCACTTT,CASSEDRVGSPLHF
TRBJ2-1,NA,TRBV7-9,TRBD1,TGTGCCAGCAACTCGGGACAGGGGGTTTACAATGAGCAGTTCTTC,CASNSGQGVYNEQFF
TRBJ1-1,once,TRBV6-1,NA,TGTGCCACGGCGCGGGTGAACACTGAAGCTTTCTTT,CATARVNTEAFF
TRBJ2-7,once,TRBV7-9,NA,TGTGCCAGCAGCTTAGGCTACTACGAGCAGTACTTC,CASSLGYYEQYF
TRBJ1-1,few,TRBV4-1,TRBD1,TGCGCCAGCAGCCATGGGGACAGGGCGGACACTGAAGCTTTCTTT,CASSHGDRADTEAFF
TRBJ1-2,NA,TRBV10-2,TRBD1,TGCGCCAGCGGAGGGACAGGGCTAGGCTACACCTTC,CASGGTGLGYTF
TRBJ1-3,NA,TRBV6-6,NA,TGTGCCAGCGTCCCGGGACAAGTTGGAAACACCATATATTTT,CASVPGQVGNTIYF
TRBJ2-3,few,TRBV18,TRBD1,TGTGCCAGCTCACCACAACAGGGGTGGTCGGATACGCAGTATTTT,CASSPQQGWSDTQYF
TRBJ2-7,NA,TRBV6-5,TRBD1,TGTGCCAGCAGTCCCCGGACAGGAAACTTCGAGCAGTACTTC,CASSPRTGNFEQYF
TRBJ1-5,NA,TRBV19,NA,TGTGCCAGTAACCCGACGGCGGTAGGGGGTCAGCCCCAGCATTTT,CASNPTAVGGQPQHF
TRBJ2-3,NA,TRBV5-4,NA,TGTGCCAGCAGCGACGTGGAGGGGCCAGATACGCAGTATTTT,CASSDVEGPDTQYF
TRBJ1-4,NA,TRBV7-9,NA,TGTGCCAGCAGCTTACTAAATTTAAATGAAAAACTGTTTTTT,CASSLLNLNEKLFF
TRBJ2-1,once,TRBV11-3,TRBD2,TGTGCCAGCAGCTTAGGTGGCGGGAGGGCAAGCAATGAGCAGTTCTTC,CASSLGGGRASNEQFF
TRBJ1-6,NA,TRBV2,TRBD1,TGTGCCAGCAGGACCAGGGGGCCCCTCCACTTT,CASRTRGPLHF
TRBJ2-5,NA,TRBV6-1,NA,TGTGCCAGCAGGGTGGGGGGAGGAGAGACCCAGTACTTC,CASRVGGGETQYF